Below, one T cell receptor (beta chain) is given with its context. The data derive from a study of beta chain features in type 1 diabetes. Of the isolated RNA, all was reverse transcribed, and so the sequenced material was expressed TCRB transcripts. Sequencing was performed with immunoSEQ multiplex PCR; in TCRdb, only in-frame clones are kept and a portion is missing. The sample contains around 430,000 clones, approximately 30% of which appear only once. Stem cell-like memory, regulatory, central memory and naive CD4+ cells were sorted via CD45RO/CCR7/CD25/CD127/CD95/CD27. The TCR originated in a man aged 18 to 35 in good health. What was sequenced was naive CD4+ T cells from blood.

The CDR3 DNA follows: TGCAGCGTTGGGGCAGGGGGAGGCAATGAGCAGTTCTTC. It encodes CSVGAGGGNEQFF. The chain has TRBV29-1 and TRBJ2-1, with a weak D call TRBD1 (7 bases). V was clipped by 4 bases and J by 6 bases, with 13 bases between them. Germline lookup yields CDR1 SQVTM and CDR2 ANQGSEA. The CDR3 runs 13 residues.